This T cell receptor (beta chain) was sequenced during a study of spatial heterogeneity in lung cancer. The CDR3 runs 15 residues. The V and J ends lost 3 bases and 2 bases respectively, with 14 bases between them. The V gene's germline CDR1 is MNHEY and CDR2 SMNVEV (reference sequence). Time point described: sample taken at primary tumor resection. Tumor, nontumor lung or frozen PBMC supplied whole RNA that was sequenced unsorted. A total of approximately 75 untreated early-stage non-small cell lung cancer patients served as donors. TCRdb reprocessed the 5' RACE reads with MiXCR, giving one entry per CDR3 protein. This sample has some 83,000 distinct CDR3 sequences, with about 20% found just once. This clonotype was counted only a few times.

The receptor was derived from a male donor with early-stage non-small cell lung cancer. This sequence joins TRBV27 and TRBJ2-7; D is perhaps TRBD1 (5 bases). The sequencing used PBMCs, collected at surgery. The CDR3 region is CASSFKPGLTYEQYF. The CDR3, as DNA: TGTGCCAGCAGTTTTAAACCAGGGCTGACCTACGAGCAGTACTTC.